Each of the 29 T cell receptor beta chains below was sequenced from the same sample in a study of PD-L1 blockade in urothelial cancer. Assay: immunoSEQ multiplex PCR; the TCRdb copy retains only in-frame clones and omits some. Of fewer than 55,000 clones listed, roughly 78% were seen once; the top ten hold about 3.2%. The material sequenced was PBMCs, taken around atezolizumab (anti-PD-L1) treatment. The receptors shown here come from a man aged 65 to 85 with urothelial cancer.

The rearrangement links TRBV9 to TRBJ2-2, with 9 bases matching TRBD2. Per the germline V gene, CDR1 is SGDLS and CDR2 is YYNGEE. Trimming at V came to 1 base and at J to 3 bases, leaving 1 base not matched to a gene. The CDR3 loop spans 15 amino acids. This CDR3 is CASSVLAGHTGELFF. CDR3 sequence (DNA): TGTGCCAGCAGCGTACTAGCGGGGCACACCGGGGAGCTGTTTTTT.

The V and J genes are TRBV7-2 and TRBJ1-5; no definite D call. V shed 3 bases and J shed 1 base, with 10 bases lying between them. The germline V gene encodes CDR1 SGHTA and CDR2 FQGNSA. The CDR3 loop spans 15 amino acids. CDR3 amino acids: CASSFSYSSNQPQHF. The DNA for the CDR3 is TGTGCCAGCAGCTTTTCTTACTCCAGCAATCAGCCCCAGCATTTT.

This chain joins TRBV9 and TRBJ1-2, with TRBD1 identical over 9 bases. Germline CDR1 and CDR2: SGDLS and YYNGEE. This CDR3 has 14 amino acids. V shed 4 bases and J 7 bases; nucleotides not matched to a gene: 8. In DNA form, the CDR3 reads TGTGCCAGCAGCCCCGGGACAGGGTGGTCTGGCTACACCTTC. Its protein product is CASSPGTGWSGYTF.

The chain carries TRBV9 and TRBJ2-4, with 8 bases matching TRBD2. The ends lost 4 bases at V and 6 bases at J; junction bases unmatched: 6. CDR3 length: 14 residues. Germline-derived CDR1 and CDR2 are SGDLS and YYNGEE. The CDR3 DNA is TGTGCCAGCAGCCTAACCCGGGGGGGAAACATTCAGTACTTC. It codes for CASSLTRGGNIQYF.

Regarding this clone: Other nucleotide sequences in the sample specify the same CDR3. The rearrangement links TRBV7-8 to TRBJ1-2; D is uncertain. This CDR3 comprises 13 residues. V was clipped by 2 bases and J by 8 bases, with 12 bases between them. The germline V gene encodes CDR1 SGHVS and CDR2 FQNEAQ. The CDR3 coding sequence is TGTGCCAGCAGCTTATCGACCCAGGCAGGCTACACCTTC. Its translation: CASSLSTQAGYTF.

This rearrangement joins TRBV28 to TRBJ2-5, with D perhaps TRBD2 (5 bases). The CDR3 is made up of 14 amino acids. Trimming cost V 6 bases and J 1 base, with 12 bases left between them. Germline V CDR1 and CDR2: MDHEN, SYDVKM. The CDR3 loop is CASSTNGIQETQYF. The CDR3 DNA sequence: TGTGCCAGCAGCACAAACGGGATCCAAGAGACCCAGTACTTC.

The CDR3 DNA sequence: TGCGCCAGCAGCTCGGGGGGGGAAGAGACCCAGTACTTC. Amino acid sequence: CASSSGGEETQYF. The chain employs TRBV5-1 and TRBJ2-5; 8 bases are a match to TRBD2. The V segment lost 3 bases and the J segment 3 bases; nucleotides outside the gene matches: 1. Germline CDR1 SGHRS, CDR2 YFSETQ. CDR3 size: 13 residues.

The chain employs TRBV29-1 and TRBJ1-1; D uncertain. Germline CDR1 is SQVTM and CDR2 is ANQGSEA. There are 13 residues in the CDR3. Trimming pared 4 bases from V and 0 bases from J, leaving 9 bases between. The CDR3 DNA reads TGCAGCGTTGGCCCACAAATGAACACTGAAGCTTTCTTT. It translates to CSVGPQMNTEAFF.

This chain uses TRBV11-3 with TRBJ2-2; 8 bases align to TRBD2. Germline CDR1 SGHNT, CDR2 YENEEA. V dropped 5 bases and J dropped 7; count of bases not matched to a gene: 12. This CDR3 is 16 amino acids long. The CDR3 sequence: CASSVDLAGRDGELFF. The CDR3 DNA reads TGTGCCAGCAGCGTCGACCTAGCGGGCAGGGACGGGGAGCTGTTTTTT.

The rearrangement uses TRBV9 and TRBJ2-5; D gene uncertain. V lost 0 bases and J lost 1, with 7 bases in between. CDR3 length: 14 residues. Germline values: CDR1 SGDLS, CDR2 YYNGEE. The DNA of the CDR3 is TGTGCCAGCAGCGTAGTGGGCGCCCAAGAGACCCAGTACTTC. This encodes CASSVVGAQETQYF.

This sequence joins TRBV19 and TRBJ2-5; D remains ambiguous. This CDR3 has 14 residues. Germline loops: CDR1 LNHDA, CDR2 SQIVND (reference sequence). Trimming removed 2 bases from V and 5 bases from J, with 12 bases in between. The CDR3 region has the DNA TGTGCCAGTAGTATAAGTCCGCGGCTGGAGACCCAGTACTTC. Translated: CASSISPRLETQYF.

The rearrangement joins TRBV7-7 to TRBJ2-1; tentative D call: TRBD1 (5 bases). The CDR3 contains 15 residues. The V and J ends lost 11 bases and 5 bases respectively, with 22 bases between them. Germline-derived CDR1 and CDR2 are SSHAT and FNYEAQ (reference sequence). CDR3: CALSLRQINHNEQFF. The DNA of the CDR3 is TGTGCCCTTTCCCTTAGACAGATTAACCACAATGAGCAGTTCTTC.

V and J are TRBV20-1 and TRBJ2-5; D is perhaps TRBD1 (5 bases). In germline, CDR1 is DFQATT, CDR2 SNEGSKA (reference sequence). The CDR3 has 11 amino acids. V shed 5 bases and J shed 5 bases, with 9 bases lying between them. This chain's CDR3 is CSADPGETQYF. The CDR3 DNA reads TGCAGTGCTGATCCAGGGGAGACCCAGTACTTC.

The chain has TRBV27 and TRBJ2-6; unclear D gene. Deletions cut 6 bases from V and 2 bases from J, with 5 bases between. The length of the CDR3 is 13 residues. Germline V lookup: CDR1 MNHEY, CDR2 SMNVEV (reference sequence). The CDR3, as DNA: TGTGCCAGCAGCCGCGCTGGGGCCAACGTCCTGACTTTC. It yields the protein CASSRAGANVLTF.

This chain joins TRBV27 and TRBJ1-4, with 9 bases fitting TRBD1. The CDR3 runs 14 residues. The trim removed 2 bases at V and 8 bases at J, leaving 3 bases unmatched. Germline V gene data show CDR1 as MNHEY and CDR2 as SMNVEV (reference sequence). CDR3 sequence (DNA): TGTGCCAGCAGTTTAGGGACAGGGCGCGAAAAACTGTTTTTT. Translation gives CASSLGTGREKLFF.

J is TRBJ1-2 and V is TRBV30; possible D gene TRBD1, 6 bases. The V end lost 4 bases, the J end lost 5 bases, and 11 bases lay between the germline ends. Per germline, CDR1 GTSNPN and CDR2 SVGIG (reference sequence). The CDR3 loop spans 12 amino acids. CDR3 coding DNA: TGTGCCTGGAACAGGGACCGATATGGCTACACCTTC. Protein product: CAWNRDRYGYTF.

This chain joins TRBV6-4 and TRBJ1-2, with D hard to call. The V gene's germline CDR1 is MRHNA and CDR2 SNTAGT. The CDR3 totals 15 residues. V was pared by 0 bases and J by 7 bases, with 15 bases between. CDR3 DNA sequence: TGTGCCAGCAGTGACTCAGGCTTTACAGCCAGTGGCTACACCTTC. Protein sequence: CASSDSGFTASGYTF.

The CDR3 DNA is TGTGCCAGCAGTGAAGCGGGAGGGGCGGGAAACACCATATATTTT. This gives the protein CASSEAGGAGNTIYF. The V gene is TRBV6-1, the J gene TRBJ1-3, with D possibly matching TRBD1 (5 bases). Germline CDR1 MNHNS, CDR2 SASEGT. The CDR3 covers 15 residues. The V end was cut by 0 bases, the J end by 4 bases, with 10 bases between.

This clone was recorded only once. CDR3 sequence (DNA): TGTGCCAGCAGTCCCTTCCCGGGACAGGGCAGGACCCAGTACTTC. It codes for CASSPFPGQGRTQYF. The chain couples TRBV6-5 to TRBJ2-5; TRBD1 agrees at 9 bases. CDR1 is MNHEY and CDR2 is SVGAGI in the germline V gene. Unmatched junction bases numbered 11, after V lost 5 bases and J lost 7 bases. The CDR3 consists of 15 residues.

The chain carries TRBV7-3 and TRBJ2-3, with TRBD2 matching over 11 bases. The CDR3 is 18 residues long. The germline gives CDR1 SGHTA, CDR2 FQGTGA. Germline trimming cut 1 base from V and 3 bases from J; bases unmatched to any gene: 9. This CDR3 is CASSLISGLAGGTDTQYF. In DNA form, the CDR3 reads TGTGCCAGCAGCTTAATTTCCGGTCTAGCGGGAGGTACAGATACGCAGTATTTT.

This rearrangement joins TRBV19 to TRBJ1-2; tentative D call: TRBD1 (6 bases). This CDR3 spans 12 amino acids. CDR1 is LNHDA and CDR2 is SQIVND in the germline V gene (reference sequence). Trimming pared 5 bases from V and 13 bases from J, leaving 17 bases between. The CDR3 DNA reads TGTGCCAGTAGTCCCGGGACAAGGACTCTCACCTTC. It encodes CASSPGTRTLTF.

This rearrangement joins TRBV11-2 to TRBJ2-5; D is possibly TRBD1 (5 bases). This CDR3 has 12 amino acids. V was trimmed by 1 base and J by 9 bases, leaving 9 bases between them. In germline, CDR1 is SGHAT, CDR2 FQNNGV. The CDR3: CASSLAQGAQYF. The CDR3 DNA is TGTGCCAGCAGCTTAGCCCAAGGGGCCCAGTACTTC.

V usage is TRBV5-4 and J usage is TRBJ2-1, with no clear D. Trimming pared 9 bases from V and 5 bases from J, leaving 9 bases between. There are 11 residues in the CDR3. Germline-derived CDR1 and CDR2 are SGHNT and YYREEE (reference sequence). CDR3 sequence reads: CATRDNNEQFF. The CDR3 DNA reads TGTGCCACCCGAGATAACAATGAGCAGTTCTTC.

This clone showed up just a few times. CDR3 nucleotide sequence: TGTGCCAGCAGCTTAGAATTTATAAGGGGAACTGAAGCTTTCTTT. Translation gives CASSLEFIRGTEAFF. V gene TRBV11-2 combines with J gene TRBJ1-1; D is possibly TRBD1 (5 bases). V was shortened by 0 bases and J by 5 bases, with 13 bases between the two germline ends. The CDR3 consists of 15 residues. Germline CDR1 reads SGHAT; CDR2 reads FQNNGV.

This clone has just a few counts. This chain uses TRBV18 with TRBJ2-7; 9 bases match TRBD1. With V trimmed by 5 bases and J by 7 bases, 9 bases remained unmatched. The germline V gene has CDR1 KGHSH and CDR2 LQKENI. The CDR3 is 14 residues long. CDR3 sequence reads: CASSARDRDSEQYF. As DNA, the CDR3 is TGTGCCAGCTCAGCCCGGGACAGGGATAGTGAGCAGTACTTC.

The rearrangement links TRBV2 to TRBJ1-1; TRBD1 matches 8 bases. The V and J ends lost 8 bases and 5 bases, in that order; junction bases with no gene match: 10. Germline lookup yields CDR1 SNHLY and CDR2 FYNNEI. The CDR3 loop spans 14 amino acids. CDR3 DNA: TGTGCCAGCTCCCGTCAGGGGGCGAGTACTGAAGCTTTCTTT. Protein sequence: CASSRQGASTEAFF.

V gene TRBV19 combines with J gene TRBJ1-6, with 7 bases matching TRBD1. This CDR3 comprises 16 residues. The V gene end was trimmed by 4 bases and the J gene end by 7 bases; junction bases not matched to a gene: 10. Looked up from germline, CDR1 is LNHDA and CDR2 is SQIVND (reference sequence). CDR3 nucleotides: TGTGCCAGTAGTACCCCCCTCCGGGACAGCAATTCACCCCTCCACTTT. It is translated as CASSTPLRDSNSPLHF. Full variable domain (remainder filled in from reference TRBV19 and TRBJ1-6): DGGITQSPKYLFRKEGQNVTLSCEQNLNHDAMYWYRQDPGQGLRLIYYSQIVNDFQKGDIAEGYSVSREKKESFPLTVTSAQKNPTAFYLCASSTPLRDSNSPLHFGNGTRLTVT.

The CDR3 DNA is TGTGCCTGGAGTGGGGACTCCGGGGGCACTGAAGCTTTCTTT. It encodes CAWSGDSGGTEAFF. The gene calls are TRBV30 and TRBJ1-1; tentatively, D is TRBD1 (5 bases). The CDR3 has 14 amino acids. V was cut by 1 base and J by 4 bases, with 13 bases left in between. CDR1 GTSNPN and CDR2 SVGIG come from the germline V gene (reference sequence).

J is TRBJ2-5 and V is TRBV29-1; tentative D call: TRBD2 (6 bases). Germline CDR1 reads SQVTM; CDR2 reads ANQGSEA. V was shortened by 3 bases and J by 5 bases, with 16 bases between the two germline ends. This CDR3 has 14 amino acids. The CDR3 region has the DNA TGCAGCGTTGAGGGGGGTCCTAAGGGGGAGACCCAGTACTTC. The encoded protein is CSVEGGPKGETQYF.